The TCR beta chain under discussion was sequenced for a study of blood T cell repertoires in COVID-19. Looking at the study overall: Italy, Spain and the United States were the sources of the convalescent and acute COVID-19 samples.

Per the original methods: Researchers report that nucleated cell counts were estimated from reference gene primer amplification. Generated by immunoSEQ multiplex PCR, the TCRdb table keeps only in-frame clones and is missing some. From that table come the V and J calls and clone size; the DNA was used to work out D and trimming. There are approximately 110,000 clones in the sample; about four fifths occur only once, and 15% to 19% lies in the top ten. CDR3 length: 13 residues. CDR1 MNHEY and CDR2 SVGAGI come from the germline V gene. Losses at the gene ends were 8 bases for V and 3 bases for J; bases not matched to a gene: 7.

The chain combines TRBV6-5 with TRBJ2-7; 7 nucleotides match TRBD2. The receptor was derived from a woman older than 75 with acute or convalescent COVID-19. The sequenced sample was peripheral blood. The DNA of the CDR3 is TGTGCCAGCCGACGGACGGGGGGCTACGAGCAGTACGTC. Protein sequence: CASRRTGGYEQYV.